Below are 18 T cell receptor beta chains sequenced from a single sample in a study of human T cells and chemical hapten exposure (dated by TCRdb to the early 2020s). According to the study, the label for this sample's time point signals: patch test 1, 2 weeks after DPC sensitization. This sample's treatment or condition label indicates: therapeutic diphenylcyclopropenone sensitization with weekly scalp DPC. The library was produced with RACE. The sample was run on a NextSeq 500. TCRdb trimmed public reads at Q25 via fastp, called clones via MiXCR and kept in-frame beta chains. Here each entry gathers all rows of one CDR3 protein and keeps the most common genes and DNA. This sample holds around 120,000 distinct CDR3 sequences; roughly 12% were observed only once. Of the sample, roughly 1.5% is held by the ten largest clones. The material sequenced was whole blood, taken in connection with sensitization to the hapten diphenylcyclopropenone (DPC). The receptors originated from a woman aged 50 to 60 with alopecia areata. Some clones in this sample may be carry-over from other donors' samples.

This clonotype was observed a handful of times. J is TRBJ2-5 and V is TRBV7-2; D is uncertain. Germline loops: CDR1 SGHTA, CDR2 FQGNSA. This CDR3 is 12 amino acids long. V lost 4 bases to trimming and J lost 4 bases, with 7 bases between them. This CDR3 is CASSSTRETQYF. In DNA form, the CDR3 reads TGTGCCAGCAGCTCCACTCGAGAGACCCAGTACTTC.

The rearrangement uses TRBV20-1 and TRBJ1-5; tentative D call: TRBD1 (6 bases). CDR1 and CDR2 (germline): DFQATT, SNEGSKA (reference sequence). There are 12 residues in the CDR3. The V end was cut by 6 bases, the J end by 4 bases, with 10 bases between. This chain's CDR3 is CSATQGNQPQHF. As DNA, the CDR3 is TGCAGTGCGACACAGGGTAATCAGCCCCAGCATTTT.

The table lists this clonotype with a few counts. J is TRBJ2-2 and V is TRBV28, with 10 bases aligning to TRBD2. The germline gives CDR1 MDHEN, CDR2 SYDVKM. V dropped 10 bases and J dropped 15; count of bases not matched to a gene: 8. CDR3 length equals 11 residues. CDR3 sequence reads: CAISGGALLFF. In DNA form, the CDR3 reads TGTGCCATCAGCGGGGGGGCTTTGTTGTTTTTT. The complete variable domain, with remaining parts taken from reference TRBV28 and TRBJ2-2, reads DVKVTQSSRYLVKRTGEKVFLECVQDMDHENMFWYRQDPGLGLRLIYFSYDVKMKEKGDIPEGYSVSREKKERFSLILESASTNQTSMYLCAISGGALLFFGEGSRLTVL.

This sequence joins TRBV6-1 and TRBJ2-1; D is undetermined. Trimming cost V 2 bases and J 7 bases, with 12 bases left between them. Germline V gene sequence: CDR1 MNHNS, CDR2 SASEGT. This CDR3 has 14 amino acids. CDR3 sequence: CASSERASGNEQFF. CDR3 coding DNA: TGTGCCAGCAGTGAAAGGGCTTCTGGGAATGAGCAGTTCTTC.

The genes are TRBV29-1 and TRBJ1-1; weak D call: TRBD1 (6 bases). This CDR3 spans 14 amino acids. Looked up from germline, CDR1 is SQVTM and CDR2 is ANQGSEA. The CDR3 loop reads CGTGVRGTGTEAFF. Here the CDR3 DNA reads TGCGGAACTGGGGTAAGGGGGACGGGCACTGAAGCTTTCTTT.

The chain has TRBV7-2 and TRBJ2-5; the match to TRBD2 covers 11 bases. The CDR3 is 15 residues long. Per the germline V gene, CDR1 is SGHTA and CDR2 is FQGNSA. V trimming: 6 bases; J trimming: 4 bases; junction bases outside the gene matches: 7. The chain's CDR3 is CASRVLAGGGETQYF. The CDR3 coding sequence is TGTGCCAGCAGAGTGCTAGCGGGAGGAGGAGAGACCCAGTACTTC.

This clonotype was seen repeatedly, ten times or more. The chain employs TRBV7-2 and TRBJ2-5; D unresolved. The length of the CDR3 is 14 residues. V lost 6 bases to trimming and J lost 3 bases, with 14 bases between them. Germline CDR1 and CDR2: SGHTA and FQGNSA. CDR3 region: CASRSHSSEETQYF. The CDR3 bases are TGTGCCAGCAGATCCCATAGTTCCGAAGAGACCCAGTACTTC.

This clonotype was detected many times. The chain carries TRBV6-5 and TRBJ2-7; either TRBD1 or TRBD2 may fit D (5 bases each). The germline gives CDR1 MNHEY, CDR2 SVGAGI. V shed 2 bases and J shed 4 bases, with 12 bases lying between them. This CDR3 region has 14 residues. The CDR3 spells CASSYGGSQYEQYF. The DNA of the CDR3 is TGTGCCAGCAGTTACGGGGGATCCCAATACGAGCAGTACTTC.

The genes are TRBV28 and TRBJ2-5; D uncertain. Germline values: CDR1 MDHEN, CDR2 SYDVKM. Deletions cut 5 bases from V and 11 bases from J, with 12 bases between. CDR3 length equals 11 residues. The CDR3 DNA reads TGTGCCAGCAGTACCAACCTCAAACAGTACTTC. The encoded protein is CASSTNLKQYF. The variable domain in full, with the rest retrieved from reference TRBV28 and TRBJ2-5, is DVKVTQSSRYLVKRTGEKVFLECVQDMDHENMFWYRQDPGLGLRLIYFSYDVKMKEKGDIPEGYSVSREKKERFSLILESASTNQTSMYLCASSTNLKQYFGPGTRLLVL.

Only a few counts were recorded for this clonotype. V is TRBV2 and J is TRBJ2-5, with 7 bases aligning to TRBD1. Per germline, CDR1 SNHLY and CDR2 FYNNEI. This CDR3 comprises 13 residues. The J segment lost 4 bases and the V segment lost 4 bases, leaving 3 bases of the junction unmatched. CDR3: CASSGQGRETQYF. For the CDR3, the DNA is TGTGCCAGCAGTGGACAGGGAAGAGAGACCCAGTACTTC. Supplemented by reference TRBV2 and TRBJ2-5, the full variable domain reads EPEVTQTPSHQVTQMGQEVILRCVPISNHLYFYWYRQILGQKVEFLVSFYNNEISEKSEIFDDQFSVERPDGSNFTLKIRSTKLEDSAMYFCASSGQGRETQYFGPGTRLLVL.

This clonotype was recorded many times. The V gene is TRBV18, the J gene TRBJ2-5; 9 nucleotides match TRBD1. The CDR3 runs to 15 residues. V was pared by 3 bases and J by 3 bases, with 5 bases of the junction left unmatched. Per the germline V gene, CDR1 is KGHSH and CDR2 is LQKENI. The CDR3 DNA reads TGTGCCAGCTCACCGGGACAGGGAAGGAAAGAGACCCAGTACTTC. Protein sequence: CASSPGQGRKETQYF.

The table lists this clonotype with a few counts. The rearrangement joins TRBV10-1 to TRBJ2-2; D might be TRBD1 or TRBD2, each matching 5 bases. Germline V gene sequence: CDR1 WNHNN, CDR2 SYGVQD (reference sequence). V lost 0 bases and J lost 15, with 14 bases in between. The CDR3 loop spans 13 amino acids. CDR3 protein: CASSESTRGSVFF. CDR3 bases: TGCGCCAGCAGTGAGTCGACGAGGGGCTCGGTGTTTTTT.

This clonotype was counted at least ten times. The CDR3 protein is CASSLWRGSTDTQYF. The CDR3 nucleotides read TGTGCCAGCAGTTTATGGCGGGGAAGCACAGATACGCAGTATTTT. V gene TRBV27 combines with J gene TRBJ2-3; perhaps TRBD2 as D (6 bases). The CDR3 runs to 15 residues. The V end was cut by 1 base, the J end by 0 bases, with 8 bases between. Germline lookup yields CDR1 MNHEY and CDR2 SMNVEV (reference sequence).

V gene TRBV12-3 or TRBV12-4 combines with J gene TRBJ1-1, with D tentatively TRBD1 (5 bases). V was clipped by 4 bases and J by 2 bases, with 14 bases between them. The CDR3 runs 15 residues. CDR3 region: CASSSLGGLNTEAFF. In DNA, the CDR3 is TGTGCCAGCAGTTCGCTTGGGGGGTTAAACACTGAAGCTTTCTTT.

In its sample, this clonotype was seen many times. DNA of the CDR3: TGTGCCAGCATTCAGAGACAGGGGGCGGTCAATCAGCCCCAGCATTTT. Translating gives CASIQRQGAVNQPQHF. This sequence joins TRBV6-1 and TRBJ1-5; TRBD1 agrees at 10 bases. With V trimmed by 7 bases and J by 3 bases, 9 bases remained unmatched. The CDR3 contains 16 residues. Germline CDR1 reads MNHNS; CDR2 reads SASEGT.

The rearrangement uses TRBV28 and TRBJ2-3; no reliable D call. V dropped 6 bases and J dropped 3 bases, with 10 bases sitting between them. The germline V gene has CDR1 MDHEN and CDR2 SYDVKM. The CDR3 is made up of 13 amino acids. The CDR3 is CASREPRTDTQYF. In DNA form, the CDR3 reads TGTGCCAGCAGAGAGCCCAGAACAGATACGCAGTATTTT.

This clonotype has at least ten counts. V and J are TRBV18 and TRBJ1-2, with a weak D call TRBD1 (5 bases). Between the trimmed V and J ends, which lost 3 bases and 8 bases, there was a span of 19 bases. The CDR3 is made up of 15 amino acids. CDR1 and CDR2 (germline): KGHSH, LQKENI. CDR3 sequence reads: CASSPMTVFEEGYTF. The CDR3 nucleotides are TGTGCCAGCTCACCCATGACAGTGTTTGAAGAGGGCTACACCTTC.

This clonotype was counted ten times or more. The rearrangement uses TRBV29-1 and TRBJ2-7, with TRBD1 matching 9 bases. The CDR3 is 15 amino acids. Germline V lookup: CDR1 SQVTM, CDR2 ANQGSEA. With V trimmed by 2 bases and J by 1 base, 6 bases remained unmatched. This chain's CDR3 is CSVEFRDRESYEQYF. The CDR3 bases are TGCAGCGTTGAATTTAGGGACAGGGAGTCCTACGAGCAGTACTTC.